Detailed here is one T cell receptor beta chain. Its antigen is still unknown. One base away there is no much larger clone; base qualities are not given. In the prospective study, participants were about 18 to 90 years old, resided in fewer than 25 geographic areas of the United States, and were enrolled through a virtual design. To assign participants to cohorts, the prospective study relied on clinical history that participants themselves reported in a screening survey and a study questionnaire. Exposed participants had been in contact with someone with a PCR-confirmed or clinician-diagnosed COVID-19 case within 2 weeks of study entry. In the prospective study, mobile phlebotomists collected whole blood, serum and a nasopharyngeal or oropharyngeal swab from each participant. Prospective study participants could optionally give additional blood draws and questionnaires over an approximately two-month period. Before DNA extraction, prospective study blood samples were shipped either frozen or at room temperature.

The data derive from a study of blood T cell repertoires in COVID-19 (dated by TCRdb to 2018 to 2021). For context, the study as a whole: The collaborator samples originated in the United States, Italy and Spain and spanned the acute and convalescent phases of COVID-19. The prospective study material was composed of cDNA or gDNA derived from T cells, B-cell-depleted T cells, or PBMCs. The dataset comprised deeply sampled blood TCRbeta repertoires from subjects exposed to, actively infected with, or recovered from COVID-19. The repertoires were made available in a free public database intended to serve as a resource for research on the immune response to SARS-CoV-2. The samples were drawn from the first 160 participants of the ongoing ImmuneRACE study and from 950 to 1,500 subjects provided by 6 global collaborators. A de-identified subject ID, COVID-19 status, age in years and sex were almost always included in the sample metadata. HLA class I and class II types, where available, came from metadata supplied by the sample provider rather than from assay-based typing. Overall results and qualifications from the work: The amount of clinical and demographic metadata varied by source and participant and was provided uncurated.

TCRbeta CDR3 regions were amplified from genomic DNA using the immunoSEQ Assay, a bias-controlled multiplex PCR. Under the source paper's analysis protocol: The number of nucleated cells in each sample was estimated from the amplification of reference gene primers within the assay. To quantify the absolute abundance of each unique TCRbeta CDR3 rearrangement, sequence reads were collapsed and filtered. For each sample, productive Simpson clonality was calculated by taking the square root of Simpson's diversity index across productive rearrangements. TCRdb took this table from immuneACCESS and kept in-frame rearrangements with V and J called. Such tables lack part of the clones; where checked against another copy, unresolved V genes explain under half of the gap, and the rest is unexplained. The DNA was the basis for D and trimming; V, J and clone size are from that table. The sample table shows over 350,000 clones, and roughly nine tenths are seen once. The ten top clones hold about 0.86% of the sample.

Spanning cysteine to phenylalanine, the CDR3 consists of 15 amino acids. The kept DNA is CDR3 alone, 45 bases in frame from the first base. V is clipped by 6 bases and J by 6 bases, and the sequence between their germline boundaries is 18 bases long. Reading the germline V gene gives CDR1 MNHEY and CDR2 SVGAGI. The rearrangement joined TRBV6-5 to TRBJ1-5; TRBD1 is a weak D gene call, 5 bases matching. The source material was PBMCs or T cells enriched from blood (not recorded which). This receptor was obtained from a middle-aged woman who had been exposed to COVID-19. The CDR3 reads CASRPQGSLSQPQHF. The nucleotides read TGTGCCAGCAGACCGCAGGGCTCGTTATCTCAGCCCCAGCATTTT.